This TCR beta chain was identified during a study of blood T cell repertoires in COVID-19. The overall study: The samples span acute and convalescent COVID-19 from the United States, Italy and Spain. The cDNA or gDNA used as material had been derived from T cells, B-cell-depleted T cells, or PBMCs.

This clone came up once. Per the study methods: Using reference gene primer amplification, nucleated cell counts were estimated. The method was immunoSEQ multiplex PCR; TCRdb's version includes in-frame clones alone and lacks a portion of them. V, J and clone size are those of that table, while D and trimming were read from the DNA. Of about 330,000 clones detected, approximately 85% appear once; the ten largest clones hold 1.5% to 2%. Input material: peripheral blood. This sequence was found in a woman aged 45-60 years with acute or convalescent COVID-19.

The CDR3 nucleotides are TGTGCCAGTACAAGGAGGGGGGGCGCCTCTGAAGCTTTCTTT. Its protein is CASTRRGGASEAFF. V and J are TRBV7-2 and TRBJ1-1, with TRBD1 as a possible D gene (6 bases). V was shortened by 9 bases and J by 6 bases, with 20 bases between the two germline ends. The CDR3 runs to 14 residues. Germline lookup yields CDR1 SGHTA and CDR2 FQGNSA. Full variable domain (rest looked up from reference TRBV7-2 and TRBJ1-1): GAGVSQSPSNKVTEKGKDVELRCDPISGHTALYWYRQSLGQGLEFLIYFQGNSAPDKSGLPSDRFSAERTGGSVSTLTIQRTQQEDSAVYLCASTRRGGASEAFFGQGTRLTVV.